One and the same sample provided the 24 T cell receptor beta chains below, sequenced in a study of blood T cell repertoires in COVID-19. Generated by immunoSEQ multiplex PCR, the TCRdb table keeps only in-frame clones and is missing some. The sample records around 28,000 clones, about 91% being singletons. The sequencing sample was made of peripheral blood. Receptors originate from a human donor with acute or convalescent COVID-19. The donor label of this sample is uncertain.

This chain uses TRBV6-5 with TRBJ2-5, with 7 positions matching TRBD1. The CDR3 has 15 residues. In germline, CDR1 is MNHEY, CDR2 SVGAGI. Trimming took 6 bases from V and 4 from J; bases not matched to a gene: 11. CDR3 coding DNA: TGTGCCAGCAGACCCAACAGGGGACGGGGAGAGACCCAGTACTTC. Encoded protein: CASRPNRGRGETQYF.

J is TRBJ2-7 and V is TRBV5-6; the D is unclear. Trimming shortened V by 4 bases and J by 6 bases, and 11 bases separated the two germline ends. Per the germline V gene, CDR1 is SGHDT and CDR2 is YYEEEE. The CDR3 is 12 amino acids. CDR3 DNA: TGTGCCAGCAGCCTCCCCGGTTTCGAGCAGTACTTC. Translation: CASSLPGFEQYF.

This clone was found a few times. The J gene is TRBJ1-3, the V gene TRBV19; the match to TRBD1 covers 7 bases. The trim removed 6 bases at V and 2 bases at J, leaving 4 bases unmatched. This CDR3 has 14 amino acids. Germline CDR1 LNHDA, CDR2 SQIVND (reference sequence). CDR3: CASRPDRAGNTIYF. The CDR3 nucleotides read TGTGCCAGTAGGCCCGACAGGGCTGGAAACACCATATATTTT.

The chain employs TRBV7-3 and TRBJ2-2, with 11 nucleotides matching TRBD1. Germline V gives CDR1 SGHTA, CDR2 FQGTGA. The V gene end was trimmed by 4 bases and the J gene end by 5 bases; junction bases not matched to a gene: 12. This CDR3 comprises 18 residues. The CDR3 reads CASSSVDGQGAGTGELFF. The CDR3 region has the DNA TGTGCCAGCAGCTCCGTCGACGGACAGGGGGCGGGGACCGGGGAGCTGTTTTTT.

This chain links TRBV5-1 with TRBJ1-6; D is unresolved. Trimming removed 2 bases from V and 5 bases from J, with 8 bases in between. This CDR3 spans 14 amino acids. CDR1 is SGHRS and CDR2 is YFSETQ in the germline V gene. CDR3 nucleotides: TGCGCCAGCAGCTTTTCGGGTGATAATTCACCCCTCCACTTT. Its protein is CASSFSGDNSPLHF.

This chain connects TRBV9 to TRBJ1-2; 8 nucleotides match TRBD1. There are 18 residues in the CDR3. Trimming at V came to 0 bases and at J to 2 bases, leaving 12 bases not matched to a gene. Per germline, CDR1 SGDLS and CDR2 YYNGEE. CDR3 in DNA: TGTGCCAGCAGCGTAGTTCCCGCGGGCAGGGGGCCGAACTATGGCTACACCTTC. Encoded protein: CASSVVPAGRGPNYGYTF.

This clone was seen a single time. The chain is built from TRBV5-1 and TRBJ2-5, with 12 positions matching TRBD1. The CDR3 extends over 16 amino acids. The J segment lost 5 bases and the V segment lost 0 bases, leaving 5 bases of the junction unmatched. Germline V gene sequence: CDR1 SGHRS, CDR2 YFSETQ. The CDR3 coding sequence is TGCGCCAGCAGCTTGGCCGGGACAGGGGGCTTGGAGACCCAGTACTTC. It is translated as CASSLAGTGGLETQYF.

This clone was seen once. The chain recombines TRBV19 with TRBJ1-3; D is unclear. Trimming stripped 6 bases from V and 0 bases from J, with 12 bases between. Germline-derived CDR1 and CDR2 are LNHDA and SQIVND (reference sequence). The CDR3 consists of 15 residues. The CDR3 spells CASSPPGYSGNTIYF. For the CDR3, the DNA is TGTGCCAGTAGCCCCCCCGGGTACTCTGGAAACACCATATATTTT. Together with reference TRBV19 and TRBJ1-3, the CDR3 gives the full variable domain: DGGITQSPKYLFRKEGQNVTLSCEQNLNHDAMYWYRQDPGQGLRLIYYSQIVNDFQKGDIAEGYSVSREKKESFPLTVTSAQKNPTAFYLCASSPPGYSGNTIYFGEGSWLTVV.

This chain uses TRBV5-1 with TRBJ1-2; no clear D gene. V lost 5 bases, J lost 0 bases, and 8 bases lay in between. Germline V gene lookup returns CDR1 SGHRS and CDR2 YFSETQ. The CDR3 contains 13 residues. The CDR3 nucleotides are TGCGCCAGCAGGCTCACTTCTAACTATGGCTACACCTTC. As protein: CASRLTSNYGYTF. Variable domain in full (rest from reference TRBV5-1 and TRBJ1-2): KAGVTQTPRYLIKTRGQQVTLSCSPISGHRSVSWYQQTPGQGLQFLFEYFSETQRNKGNFPGRFSGRQFSNSRSEMNVSTLELGDSALYLCASRLTSNYGYTFGSGTRLTVV.

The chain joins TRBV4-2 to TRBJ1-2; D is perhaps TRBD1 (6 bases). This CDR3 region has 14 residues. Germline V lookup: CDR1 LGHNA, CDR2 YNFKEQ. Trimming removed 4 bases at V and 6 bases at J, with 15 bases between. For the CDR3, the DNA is TGTGCCAGCAGCCGTAGTAGGGGGGGCCATGGCTACACCTTC. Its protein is CASSRSRGGHGYTF.

The CDR3 region has the DNA TGTGCCAGCAGCAAACAGGGTGGGGGCTCCTACGAGCAGTACTTC. Translation gives CASSKQGGGSYEQYF. V and J are TRBV7-6 and TRBJ2-7, with a possible D match to TRBD1 (6 bases). CDR3 size: 15 residues. Trimming took 5 bases from V and 0 from J, leaving 14 bases between them. From germline, CDR1 is SGHVS and CDR2 FNYEAQ.

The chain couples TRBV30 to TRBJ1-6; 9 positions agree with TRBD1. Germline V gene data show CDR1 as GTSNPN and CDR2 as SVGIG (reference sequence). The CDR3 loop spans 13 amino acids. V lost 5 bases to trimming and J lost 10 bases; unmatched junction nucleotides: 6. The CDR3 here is CAWGTGNGSPLHF. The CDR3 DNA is TGTGCCTGGGGGACAGGGAACGGCTCACCCCTCCACTTT.

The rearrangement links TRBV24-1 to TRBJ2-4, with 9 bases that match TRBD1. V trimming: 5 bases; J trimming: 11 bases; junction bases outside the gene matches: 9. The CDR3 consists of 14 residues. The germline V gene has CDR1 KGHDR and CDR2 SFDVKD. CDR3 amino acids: CATSGRTDRGVQYF. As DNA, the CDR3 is TGTGCCACCAGTGGCAGAACGGACAGGGGTGTTCAGTACTTC.

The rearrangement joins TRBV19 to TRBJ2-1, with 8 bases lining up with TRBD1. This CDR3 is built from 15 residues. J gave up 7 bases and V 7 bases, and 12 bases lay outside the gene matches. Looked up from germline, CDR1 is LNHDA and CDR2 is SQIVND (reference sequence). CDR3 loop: CASTDPGQGANEQFF. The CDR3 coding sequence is TGTGCCAGTACCGACCCCGGTCAGGGGGCGAATGAGCAGTTCTTC. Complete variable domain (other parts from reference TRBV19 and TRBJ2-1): DGGITQSPKYLFRKEGQNVTLSCEQNLNHDAMYWYRQDPGQGLRLIYYSQIVNDFQKGDIAEGYSVSREKKESFPLTVTSAQKNPTAFYLCASTDPGQGANEQFFGPGTRLTVL.

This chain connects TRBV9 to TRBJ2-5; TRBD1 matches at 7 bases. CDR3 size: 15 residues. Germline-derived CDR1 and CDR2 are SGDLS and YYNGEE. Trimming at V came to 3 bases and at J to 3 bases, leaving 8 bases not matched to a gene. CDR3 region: CASSAGTAKEETQYF. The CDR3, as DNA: TGTGCCAGCAGCGCCGGGACAGCGAAAGAAGAGACCCAGTACTTC.

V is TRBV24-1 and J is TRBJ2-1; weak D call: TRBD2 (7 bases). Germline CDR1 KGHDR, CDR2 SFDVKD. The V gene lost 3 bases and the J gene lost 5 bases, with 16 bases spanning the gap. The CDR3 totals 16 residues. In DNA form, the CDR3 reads TGTGCCACCAGTGATAGGGCGCGGGGGCAAGACAATGAGCAGTTCTTC. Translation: CATSDRARGQDNEQFF.

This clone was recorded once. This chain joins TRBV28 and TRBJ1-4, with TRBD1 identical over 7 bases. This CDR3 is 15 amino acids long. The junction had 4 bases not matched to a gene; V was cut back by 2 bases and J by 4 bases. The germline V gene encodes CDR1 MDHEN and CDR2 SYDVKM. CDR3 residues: CASSLIRGSNEKLFF. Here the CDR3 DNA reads TGTGCCAGCAGTTTAATCAGGGGGAGTAATGAAAAACTGTTTTTT.

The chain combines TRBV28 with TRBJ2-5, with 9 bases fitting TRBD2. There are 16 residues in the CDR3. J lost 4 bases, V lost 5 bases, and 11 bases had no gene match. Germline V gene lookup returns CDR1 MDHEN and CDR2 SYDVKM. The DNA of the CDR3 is TGTGCCAGCAGTCCAGCGGGCGGGAGGGCTCGAGAGACCCAGTACTTC. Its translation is CASSPAGGRARETQYF.

The CDR3 region is CASSPVGGRISYEQYF. The CDR3 DNA sequence: TGTGCCAGCTCACCAGTCGGCGGGAGGATCTCCTACGAGCAGTACTTC. V usage is TRBV18 and J usage is TRBJ2-7, with 8 bases identical to TRBD2. The CDR3 is made up of 16 amino acids. Germline trimming cut 2 bases from V and 0 bases from J; bases unmatched to any gene: 6. Germline CDR1 is KGHSH and CDR2 is LQKENI. Based on the CDR3 plus reference TRBV18 and TRBJ2-7, the full variable domain is NAGVMQNPRHLVRRRGQEARLRCSPMKGHSHVYWYRQLPEEGLKFMVYLQKENIIDESGMPKERFSAEFPKEGPSILRIQQVVRGDSAAYFCASSPVGGRISYEQYFGPGTRLTVT.

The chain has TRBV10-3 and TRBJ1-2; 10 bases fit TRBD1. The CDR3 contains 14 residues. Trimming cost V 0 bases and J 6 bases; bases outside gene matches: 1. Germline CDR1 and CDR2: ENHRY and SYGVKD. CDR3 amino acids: CAISESTGGNGYTF. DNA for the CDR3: TGTGCCATCAGTGAGTCGACAGGGGGCAATGGCTACACCTTC.

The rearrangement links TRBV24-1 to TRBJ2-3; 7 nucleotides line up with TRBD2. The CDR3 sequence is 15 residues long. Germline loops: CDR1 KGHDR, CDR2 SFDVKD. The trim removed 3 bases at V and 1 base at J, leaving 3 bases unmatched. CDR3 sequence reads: CATSDRGRGTDTQYF. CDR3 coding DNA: TGTGCCACCAGTGATCGCGGGAGAGGCACAGATACGCAGTATTTT.

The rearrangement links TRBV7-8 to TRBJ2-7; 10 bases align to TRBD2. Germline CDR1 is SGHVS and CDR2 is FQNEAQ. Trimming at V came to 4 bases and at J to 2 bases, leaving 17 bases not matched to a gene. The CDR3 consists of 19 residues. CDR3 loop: CASSSRPLAGEVLAYEQYF. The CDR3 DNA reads TGTGCCAGCAGCTCAAGGCCTCTAGCGGGAGAAGTGTTAGCCTACGAGCAGTACTTC.

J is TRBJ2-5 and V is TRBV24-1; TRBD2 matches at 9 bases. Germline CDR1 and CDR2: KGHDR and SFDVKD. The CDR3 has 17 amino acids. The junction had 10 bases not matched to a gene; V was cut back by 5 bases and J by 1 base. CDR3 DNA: TGTGCCACCAGTGTTCCCCCGACTAGCGGATCCCAAGAGACCCAGTACTTC. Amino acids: CATSVPPTSGSQETQYF.

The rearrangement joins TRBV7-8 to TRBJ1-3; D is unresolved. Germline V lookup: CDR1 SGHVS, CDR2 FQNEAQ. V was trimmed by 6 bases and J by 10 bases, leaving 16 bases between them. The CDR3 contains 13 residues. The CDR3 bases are TGTGCCAGCAGTCCCAGCGACCGTCGGACCATATATTTT. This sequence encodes CASSPSDRRTIYF.